Listed here are 8 T cell receptor beta chains from one sample, sequenced in a study of T cells in Graves' hyperthyroidism and ophthalmopathy. Amplified TCR beta CDR3 regions came from RNA transcripts. An initial round of RT-PCR targeting the TCR CDR3 relied on the HTBI primer set. TCRdb re-called the multiplex PCR reads with MiXCR, one entry per CDR3 protein. This sample yields about 360,000 distinct CDR3 sequences, of which under 20% are seen a single time; about 4% belongs to the top ten. The material sequenced was blood. These receptors were collected from a woman between 18 and 29 years old with Graves' hyperthyroidism.

J is TRBJ1-6 and V is TRBV3-1; D is unresolved. Deletions cut 0 bases from V and 5 bases from J, with 2 bases between. This CDR3 comprises 13 residues. Germline loops: CDR1 LGHDT, CDR2 YNNKEL (reference sequence). As DNA, the CDR3 is TGTGCCAGCAGCCAAGATCATAATTCACCCCTCCACTTT. Its protein product is CASSQDHNSPLHF. The entire variable domain, with the rest obtained from reference TRBV3-1 and TRBJ1-6, is as follows: DTAVSQTPKYLVTQMGNDKSIKCEQNLGHDTMYWYKQDSKKFLKIMFSYNNKELIINETVPNRFSPKSPDKAHLNLHINSLELGDSAVYFCASSQDHNSPLHFGNGTRLTVT.

This clonotype was observed a single time. This rearrangement joins TRBV28 to TRBJ2-7; D call uncertain. This CDR3 has 15 residues. In germline, CDR1 is MDHEN, CDR2 SYDVKM. The germline V and J ends were trimmed by 7 bases and 0 bases, with 16 bases remaining between them. The CDR3 nucleotides read TGTGCCAGCACCCTGGGTAGCCCGAGCTCCTACGAGCAGTACTTC. As protein: CASTLGSPSSYEQYF. Variable domain in full (rest from reference TRBV28 and TRBJ2-7): DVKVTQSSRYLVKRTGEKVFLECVQDMDHENMFWYRQDPGLGLRLIYFSYDVKMKEKGDIPEGYSVSREKKERFSLILESASTNQTSMYLCASTLGSPSSYEQYFGPGTRLTVT.

This clonotype was observed at least ten times. V usage is TRBV7-3 and J usage is TRBJ2-4; D unclear. The V gene lost 0 bases and the J gene lost 8 bases, with 14 bases spanning the gap. The CDR3 is 15 amino acids. CDR1 is SGHTA and CDR2 is FQGTGA in the germline V gene. This CDR3 is CASSLTSNPGDIQYF. CDR3 coding DNA: TGTGCCAGCAGCTTAACAAGCAACCCTGGGGACATTCAGTACTTC.

This clonotype was picked up many times. This chain links TRBV2 with TRBJ1-2, with D perhaps TRBD1 (6 bases). Between the trimmed V and J ends, which lost 6 bases and 0 bases, there was a span of 14 bases. Germline CDR1 SNHLY, CDR2 FYNNEI. This CDR3 comprises 15 residues. CDR3: CASSAVQGANYGYTF. CDR3 sequence (DNA): TGTGCCAGCAGCGCCGTACAGGGCGCTAACTATGGCTACACCTTC.

Only one count was recorded for this clonotype. The chain employs TRBV2 and TRBJ1-1, with D unresolved. V lost 1 base, J lost 1 base, and 4 bases lay in between. Germline V lookup: CDR1 SNHLY, CDR2 FYNNEI. The CDR3 runs 13 residues. For the CDR3, the DNA is TGTGCCAGCAGTGAAGGGAAGAACACTGAAGCTTTCTTT. It translates to CASSEGKNTEAFF. Based on the CDR3 plus reference TRBV2 and TRBJ1-1, the full variable domain is EPEVTQTPSHQVTQMGQEVILRCVPISNHLYFYWYRQILGQKVEFLVSFYNNEISEKSEIFDDQFSVERPDGSNFTLKIRSTKLEDSAMYFCASSEGKNTEAFFGQGTRLTVV.

This clonotype was seen ten or more times. V is TRBV12-3 or TRBV12-4 and J is TRBJ1-5; no firm D call. The ends were cut back, 6 bases at V and 4 bases at J, with 19 bases in the middle. The CDR3 sequence is 16 residues long. CDR3 in amino acids: CASSPAQWLGNQPQHF. The CDR3, as DNA: TGTGCCAGCAGCCCCGCCCAGTGGCTCGGGAATCAGCCCCAGCATTTT.

The table lists this clonotype with many counts. The chain is built from TRBV5-1 and TRBJ1-1, with a weak D call TRBD1 (6 bases). The CDR3 totals 18 residues. V was shortened by 5 bases and J by 3 bases, with 26 bases between the two germline ends. The germline V gene encodes CDR1 SGHRS and CDR2 YFSETQ. CDR3 nucleotide sequence: TGCGCCAGCAGGCCCCGGGGGGCGAGGAACTTAGGGGACACTGAAGCTTTCTTT. Amino acid sequence: CASRPRGARNLGDTEAFF.

This clonotype was observed at least ten times. This rearrangement joins TRBV7-6 to TRBJ1-1; D gene uncertain. V gave up 3 bases and J gave up 0 bases, with 8 bases separating them. The CDR3 covers 14 residues. Germline V gene sequence: CDR1 SGHVS, CDR2 FNYEAQ. The CDR3 protein is CASSLWPVNTEAFF. In DNA, the CDR3 is TGTGCCAGCAGCTTGTGGCCGGTGAACACTGAAGCTTTCTTT.